A single sample gave rise to the 16 T cell receptor beta chains below, sequenced in a study of shared clonotypes between healthy human individuals. This table comes from immunoSEQ multiplex PCR, and its TCRdb copy is limited to in-frame clones, with some not included. The table records approximately 2,000,000 clones, 90% to 95% of them present only once. Naive CD8 cells lacked CD45RO and underwent positive selection for CCR7, leaving out terminally differentiated effector memory CD45RA+ cells. Sequencing was carried out using naive CD8+ T cells from PBMCs. Every receptor here comes from a man between 18 and 29 years old in good health. Some clones in this sample may be carry-over from other donors' samples.

V usage is TRBV7-9 and J usage is TRBJ1-1, with D possibly being TRBD1 (5 bases). V gave up 5 bases and J gave up 1 base, with 14 bases separating them. Germline loops: CDR1 SEHNR, CDR2 FQNEAQ (reference sequence). The CDR3 runs 15 residues. The CDR3: CASSPSAQENTEAFF. CDR3 sequence (DNA): TGTGCCAGCAGCCCATCGGCACAGGAGAACACTGAAGCTTTCTTT.

The CDR3 spells CASSMGFNTEAFF. In DNA form, the CDR3 reads TGTGCCAGTAGTATGGGGTTTAACACTGAAGCTTTCTTT. The chain carries TRBV19 and TRBJ1-1; D not resolved. V lost 3 bases to trimming and J lost 2 bases, with 7 bases between them. The germline CDR1 and CDR2 sequences are LNHDA and SQIVND (reference sequence). The CDR3 runs to 13 residues.

V usage is TRBV27 and J usage is TRBJ2-1; TRBD2 agrees at 12 bases. The CDR3 totals 16 residues. V gave up 5 bases and J gave up 4 bases; unmatched junction bases: 6. CDR1 MNHEY and CDR2 SMNVEV come from the germline V gene (reference sequence). CDR3 protein: CASSIGTSGFYNEQFF. CDR3 nucleotides: TGTGCCAGCAGTATCGGGACTAGCGGGTTTTACAATGAGCAGTTCTTC.

V usage is TRBV28 and J usage is TRBJ1-2; TRBD1 agrees at 10 bases. V shed 8 bases, J shed 3 bases, and the junction held 9 bases outside the gene matches. The CDR3 sequence is 15 residues long. CDR1 and CDR2 from the germline V gene are MDHEN and SYDVKM. The CDR3 loop reads CASFGTGEEYYGYTF. The CDR3 DNA follows: TGTGCCAGCTTCGGGACAGGGGAGGAGTACTATGGCTACACCTTC.

The DNA of the CDR3 is TGTGCCAGCAGCGGACGGCGTGGGCGGATTTCCTACGAGCAGTACTTC. This encodes CASSGRRGRISYEQYF. V is TRBV11-2 and J is TRBJ2-7; D gene unclear. The CDR3 has 16 residues. The ends were cut back, 5 bases at V and 1 base at J, with 18 bases in the middle. Germline V gives CDR1 SGHAT, CDR2 FQNNGV.

Comments on this clone: Other DNA sequences in this sample translate to the same CDR3. The chain carries TRBV5-4 and TRBJ2-3; tentatively, D is TRBD2 (6 bases). The CDR3 runs 16 residues. In germline, CDR1 is SGHNT, CDR2 YYREEE (reference sequence). Trimming stripped 1 base from V and 1 base from J, with 13 bases between. The CDR3 sequence: CASSLRRERGTDTQYF. CDR3 in DNA: TGTGCCAGCAGCTTGCGGCGGGAAAGGGGCACAGATACGCAGTATTTT.

The rearrangement joins TRBV9 to TRBJ2-1, with 8 bases fitting TRBD2. The CDR3 spans 15 residues. The germline gives CDR1 SGDLS, CDR2 YYNGEE. The V gene end was trimmed by 2 bases and the J gene end by 5 bases; junction bases not matched to a gene: 6. DNA for the CDR3: TGTGCCAGCAGCGTGGACGGGAGGGCCCACAATGAGCAGTTCTTC. Translation gives CASSVDGRAHNEQFF.

This clone was counted once. The chain's CDR3 is CASRKEGASYNEQFF. The CDR3 nucleotides read TGTGCCAGCAGAAAAGAGGGGGCCTCCTACAATGAGCAGTTCTTC. The chain employs TRBV7-9 and TRBJ2-1; 7 nucleotides align to TRBD1. V shed 6 bases and J 0 bases; nucleotides not matched to a gene: 5. Germline CDR1 reads SEHNR; CDR2 reads FQNEAQ (reference sequence). The CDR3 runs 15 residues.

The chain has TRBV7-9 and TRBJ1-5; 12 bases map to TRBD1. This CDR3 is built from 17 residues. CDR1 is SEHNR and CDR2 is FQNEAQ in the germline V gene (reference sequence). Trimming removed 5 bases from V and 11 bases from J; junction bases left unmatched: 16. The CDR3 DNA is TGTGCCAGCAGCCCGGACCGGGACAGGGGGCCCGGTGGAGCCCAGCATTTT. This sequence encodes CASSPDRDRGPGGAQHF.

V is TRBV7-2 and J is TRBJ1-2; 7 bases map to TRBD1. V gave up 1 base and J gave up 4 bases; unmatched junction bases: 9. Germline V lookup: CDR1 SGHTA, CDR2 FQGNSA. The CDR3 extends over 16 amino acids. The CDR3 coding sequence is TGTGCCAGCAGCTTAGACCGCACCAGGGGGGGCTATGGCTACACCTTC. Protein product: CASSLDRTRGGYGYTF.

This clone occurred once. V is TRBV9 and J is TRBJ1-2; D gene uncertain. Trimming removed 2 bases from V and 8 bases from J, with 16 bases in between. This CDR3 comprises 14 residues. The V gene's germline CDR1 is SGDLS and CDR2 YYNGEE. The CDR3 region has the DNA TGTGCCAGCAGCGTGGGCGAATTACCGGGGGGCTACACCTTC. This encodes CASSVGELPGGYTF. Full variable domain (remainder filled in from reference TRBV9 and TRBJ1-2): DSGVTQTPKHLITATGQRVTLRCSPRSGDLSVYWYQQSLDQGLQFLIQYYNGEERAKGNILERFSAQQFPDLHSELNLSSLELGDSALYFCASSVGELPGGYTFGSGTRLTVV.

The gene calls are TRBV4-1 and TRBJ2-7; D might be TRBD1 (6 bases). Trimming removed 3 bases from V and 5 bases from J, with 20 bases in between. The CDR3 contains 16 residues. Germline V gene sequence: CDR1 MGHRA, CDR2 YSYEKL. The CDR3 sequence is CASSHSRTDGSHEQYF. DNA of the CDR3: TGCGCCAGCAGCCACAGCCGGACAGACGGGTCCCACGAGCAGTACTTC.

Turning to this clone: This same CDR3 is encoded by further DNA sequences in the sample. The V call is TRBV27, the J call TRBJ1-2; a weak D match, TRBD1 (6 bases). The ends were cut back, 2 bases at V and 6 bases at J, with 10 bases in the middle. Germline CDR1 MNHEY, CDR2 SMNVEV (reference sequence). The CDR3 has 13 amino acids. CDR3 amino acids: CASSLKGGDGYTF. CDR3 in DNA: TGTGCCAGCAGTTTAAAGGGGGGTGATGGCTACACCTTC.

The chain employs TRBV7-8 and TRBJ2-7, with 8 positions matching TRBD1. V was clipped by 5 bases and J by 0 bases; unmatched bases: 6. Germline V gives CDR1 SGHVS, CDR2 FQNEAQ. CDR3 length: 15 residues. In DNA form, the CDR3 reads TGTGCCAGCAGCGCGCACAGGGGGAGCTCCTACGAGCAGTACTTC. It translates to CASSAHRGSSYEQYF.

As to this clone: Other nucleotide sequences in the sample specify the same CDR3. This chain uses TRBV7-9 with TRBJ2-1; 8 bases fit TRBD2. Germline CDR1 is SEHNR and CDR2 is FQNEAQ (reference sequence). The CDR3 is 13 amino acids. Losses at the gene ends were 5 bases for V and 6 bases for J; bases not matched to a gene: 3. The CDR3 bases are TGTGCCAGCAGCCCGGGACTAGTCAATGAGCAGTTCTTC. Protein: CASSPGLVNEQFF.

J is TRBJ2-7 and V is TRBV6-1; possibly TRBD1 for D (5 bases). Trimming left V 2 bases short and J 0 bases short, with 11 bases between. The CDR3 sequence is 15 residues long. Germline values: CDR1 MNHNS, CDR2 SASEGT. This CDR3 reads CASSEIGHLSYEQYF. CDR3 DNA sequence: TGTGCCAGCAGTGAAATTGGACACCTCTCCTACGAGCAGTACTTC.